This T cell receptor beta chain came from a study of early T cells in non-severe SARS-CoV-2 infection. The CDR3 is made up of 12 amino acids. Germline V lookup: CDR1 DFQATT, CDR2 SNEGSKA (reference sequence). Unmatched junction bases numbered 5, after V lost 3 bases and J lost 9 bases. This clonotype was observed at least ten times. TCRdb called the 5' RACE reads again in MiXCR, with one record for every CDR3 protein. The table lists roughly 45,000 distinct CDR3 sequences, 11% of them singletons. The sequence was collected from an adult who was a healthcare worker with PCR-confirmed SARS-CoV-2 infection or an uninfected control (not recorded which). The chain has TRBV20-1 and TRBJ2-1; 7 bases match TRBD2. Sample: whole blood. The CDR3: CSAREGGGEQFF. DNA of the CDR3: TGCAGTGCTAGGGAGGGCGGGGGTGAGCAGTTCTTC.